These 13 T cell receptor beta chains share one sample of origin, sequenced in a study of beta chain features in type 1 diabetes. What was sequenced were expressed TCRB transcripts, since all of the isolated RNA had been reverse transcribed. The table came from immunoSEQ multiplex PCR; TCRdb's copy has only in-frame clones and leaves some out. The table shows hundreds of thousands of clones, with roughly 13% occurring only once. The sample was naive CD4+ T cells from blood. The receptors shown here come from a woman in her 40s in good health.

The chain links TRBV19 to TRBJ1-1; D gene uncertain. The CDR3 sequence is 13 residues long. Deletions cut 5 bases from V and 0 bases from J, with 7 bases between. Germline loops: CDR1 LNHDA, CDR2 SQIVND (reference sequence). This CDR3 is CASSREVNTEAFF. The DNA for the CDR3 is TGTGCCAGTAGTCGGGAGGTGAACACTGAAGCTTTCTTT.

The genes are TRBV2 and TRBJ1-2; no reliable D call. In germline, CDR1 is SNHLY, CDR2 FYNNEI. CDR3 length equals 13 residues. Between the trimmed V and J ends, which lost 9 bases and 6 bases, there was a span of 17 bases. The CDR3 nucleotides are TGTGCCAGTCCTGGGCGGGGAACCCATGGCTACACCTTC. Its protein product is CASPGRGTHGYTF.

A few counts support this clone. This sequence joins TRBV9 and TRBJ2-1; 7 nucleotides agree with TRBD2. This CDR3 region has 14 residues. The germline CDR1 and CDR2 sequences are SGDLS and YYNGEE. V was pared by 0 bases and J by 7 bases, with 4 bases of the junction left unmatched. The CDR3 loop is CASSVVLGGNEQFF. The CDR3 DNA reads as TGTGCCAGCAGCGTAGTTTTGGGGGGGAATGAGCAGTTCTTC.

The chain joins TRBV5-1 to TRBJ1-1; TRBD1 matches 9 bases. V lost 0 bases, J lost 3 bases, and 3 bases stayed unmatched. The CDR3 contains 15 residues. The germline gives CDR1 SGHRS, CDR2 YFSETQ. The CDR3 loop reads CASSLVWTGDTEAFF. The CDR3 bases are TGCGCCAGCAGCTTGGTGTGGACAGGGGACACTGAAGCTTTCTTT.

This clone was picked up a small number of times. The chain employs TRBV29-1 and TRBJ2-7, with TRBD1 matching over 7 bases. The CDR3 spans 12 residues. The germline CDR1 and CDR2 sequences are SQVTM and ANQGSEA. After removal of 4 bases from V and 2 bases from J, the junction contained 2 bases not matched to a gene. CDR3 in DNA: TGCAGCGTTGTGACAGGGCCCTACGAGCAGTACTTC. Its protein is CSVVTGPYEQYF.

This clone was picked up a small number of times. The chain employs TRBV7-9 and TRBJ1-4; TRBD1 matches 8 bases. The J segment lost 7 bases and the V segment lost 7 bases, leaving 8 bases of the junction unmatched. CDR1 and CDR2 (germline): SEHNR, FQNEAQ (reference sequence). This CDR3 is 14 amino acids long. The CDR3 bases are TGTGCCAGCAACCCTACTACAGGGGGTGAAAAACTGTTTTTT. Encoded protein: CASNPTTGGEKLFF.

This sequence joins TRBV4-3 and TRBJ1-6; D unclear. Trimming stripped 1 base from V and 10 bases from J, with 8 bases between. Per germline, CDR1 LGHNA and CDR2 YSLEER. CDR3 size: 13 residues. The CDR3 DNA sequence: TGCGCCAGCAGCCAAGTGTCGGGGTCACCCCTCCACTTT. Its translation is CASSQVSGSPLHF.

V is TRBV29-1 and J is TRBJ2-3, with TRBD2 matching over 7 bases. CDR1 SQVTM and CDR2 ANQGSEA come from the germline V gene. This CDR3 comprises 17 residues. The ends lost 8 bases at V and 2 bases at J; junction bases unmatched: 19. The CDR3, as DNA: TGCAGCCTACATCGGGAATCTGCGGGGGAGTCCACAGATACGCAGTATTTT. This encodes CSLHRESAGESTDTQYF.

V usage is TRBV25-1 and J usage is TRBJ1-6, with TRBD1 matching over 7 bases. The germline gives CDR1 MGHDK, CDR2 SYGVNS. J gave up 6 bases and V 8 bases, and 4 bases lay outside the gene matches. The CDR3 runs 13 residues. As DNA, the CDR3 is TGTGCCAGCCGACAGGGCCTTAATTCACCCCTCCACTTT. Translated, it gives CASRQGLNSPLHF.

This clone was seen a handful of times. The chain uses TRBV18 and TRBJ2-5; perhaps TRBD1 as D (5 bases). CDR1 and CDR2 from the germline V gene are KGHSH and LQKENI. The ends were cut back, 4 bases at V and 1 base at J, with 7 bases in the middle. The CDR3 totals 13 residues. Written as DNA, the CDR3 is TGTGCCAGCTCACGGGGCAGCCAAGAGACCCAGTACTTC. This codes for CASSRGSQETQYF. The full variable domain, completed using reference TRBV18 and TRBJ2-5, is NAGVMQNPRHLVRRRGQEARLRCSPMKGHSHVYWYRQLPEEGLKFMVYLQKENIIDESGMPKERFSAEFPKEGPSILRIQQVVRGDSAAYFCASSRGSQETQYFGPGTRLLVL.

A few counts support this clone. In DNA, the CDR3 is TGTGCCAGCAGCTTAGTGAGCGGCGGGGAACCCCTCCACTTT. Protein: CASSLVSGGEPLHF. The V call is TRBV7-6, the J call TRBJ1-6; D remains ambiguous. V lost 1 base and J lost 12, with 13 bases in between. There are 14 residues in the CDR3. CDR1 and CDR2 (germline): SGHVS, FNYEAQ.

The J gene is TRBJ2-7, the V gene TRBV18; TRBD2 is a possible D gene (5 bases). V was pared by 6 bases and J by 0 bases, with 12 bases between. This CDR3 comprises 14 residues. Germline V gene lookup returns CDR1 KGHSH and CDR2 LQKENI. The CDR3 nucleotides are TGTGCCAGCTCTCAAAGGGAGAGCTCCTACGAGCAGTACTTC. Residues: CASSQRESSYEQYF.

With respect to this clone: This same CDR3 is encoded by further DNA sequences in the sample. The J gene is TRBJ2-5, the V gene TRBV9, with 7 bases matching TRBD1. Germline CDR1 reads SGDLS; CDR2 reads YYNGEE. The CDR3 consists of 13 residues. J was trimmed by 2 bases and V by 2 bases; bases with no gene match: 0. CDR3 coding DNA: TGTGCCAGCAGCGTGGGACAGCAAGAGACCCAGTACTTC. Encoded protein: CASSVGQQETQYF.